This T cell receptor (beta chain) was retrieved from a study of T cell responses to AZD1222 COVID-19 vaccine (dated by TCRdb to the early 2020s). Turning to the overall study: Because spike-specific TCR depth and breadth did not differ between the two schedules, AZD1222 recipients who got a second dose at roughly 4 weeks were pooled with those who got a second dose at roughly 12 weeks. A total of about 230 trial participants underwent TCR sequencing, of whom roughly 210 received two doses of AZD1222 and approximately 25 received two doses of the MenACWY control vaccine. Trial participants were enrolled by age into subgroups of 18-55, 56-69 and 70-plus years, and around 150, 28 and 57 TCR-sequenced participants, respectively, were included in these subgroups. Study-wide findings and limitations: The 56-69-year group was small, and its depth increase did not reach significance, likely because of low power. Conclusions about previously exposed vaccinees were limited because only six or seven AZD1222 recipients were SARS-CoV-2 seropositive at baseline. Because no samples from the day 14 peak response were available, repertoires could be characterized only after the peak T cell response. Reportedly, almost half of the unique spike-specific TCRs recognized epitopes lying outside the regions that are mutated in the B.1.351 and B.1.1.7 variants. A significant rise in spike-specific TCR breadth and depth was observed after two AZD1222 doses relative to day 0 and relative to MenACWY recipients. Participants were mostly white British and included more females than males, and it was suggested by the authors that clonal diversity may have been underestimated. CD4 TCRs associated with the vaccine covered the entire spike protein, and the dominant responses were in regions 160-218 and 743-854.

A note on this clone: Its antigen is currently not known. Qualities for individual bases were not recorded, and no much larger clone is one base off.

The CDR3 regions of human TCRbeta chains were subjected to immunosequencing. Under the source paper's analysis protocol: TCRs in the repertoires were matched against a reference library of SARS-CoV-2-specific TCRs that had been generated with the MIRA antigen-specificity platform. Breadth was defined as the fraction of unique TCRs that were SARS-CoV-2-associated. Depth was defined as the fraction of total T cells that were SARS-CoV-2-associated. Using the MIRA data, every spike-specific TCR was mapped to the spike region that the TCR reacted to and assigned to either a CD4 or a CD8 class. Log10-transformed breadth and depth values were compared by one-way ANOVA with Sidak's multiple comparisons tests. In its TCRdb copy, this immuneACCESS table keeps in-frame sequences only and misses some clones. Where compared with another copy, unresolved V genes explain less than half of these, and the others have no known cause. That table furnishes V, J and clone size, whereas the DNA furnished D and trimming. Within this sample are some 100,000 clones, with roughly 84% of them counted one time only. The ten biggest clones cover approximately 19% of the sample.

The time point label here, explained by the study, means: baseline before first vaccination. Vaccinee samples came from UK trials COV001 and COV002, including a single-blind randomized controlled phase 2/3 trial of AZD1222 (ChAdOx1 nCoV-19) in healthy adults. For TCRbeta chain sequencing, PBMC samples were collected from trial participants at day 0 and at day 28 after the second dose. This sequence originates from an adult in good health. Sequencing used peripheral blood, obtained on day 0 of AZD1222 vaccination.

The encoded CDR3 is CASSKMTGVVRGQYF. The nucleotide sequence is TGTGCCAGCAGCAAAATGACAGGGGTGGTTCGGGGGCAGTACTTC. Recombination connected TRBV21-1 to TRBJ2-7; the table's D call, TRBD1, has no DNA check behind it. TRBV21-1 counts as a pseudogene. Reading from cysteine to phenylalanine, the CDR3 counts 15 amino acids. Only the CDR3 portion is preserved as DNA: 45 bases, with reading frame beginning at the first base.